The present TCR beta chain was sequenced within a study of blood T cell repertoires in COVID-19. Study-wide background: Acute and convalescent COVID-19 specimens originated in the United States, Italy and Spain. The analysed material was cDNA or gDNA that came from T cells, B-cell-depleted T cells, or PBMCs.

Germline lookup yields CDR1 SGHAT and CDR2 FQNNGV. This CDR3 comprises 14 residues. V lost 3 bases, J lost 8 bases, and 4 bases stayed unmatched. Original processing notes: Estimation of nucleated cell counts relied on the amplification of reference gene primers. Using immunoSEQ multiplex PCR, the repertoire was profiled, and TCRdb retains in-frame clones only, with some absent. V and J calls and clone size are as listed in that table; D and trimming were resolved from the DNA. The sample includes roughly 200,000 clones, around 84% of them seen just once. This clone was picked up one time. The source is a woman older than 75 with acute or convalescent COVID-19. The chain combines TRBV11-2 with TRBJ2-1; 10 nucleotides align to TRBD2. The sample comprised peripheral blood. The CDR3 DNA reads as TGTGCCAGCAGCTTGAGCGGGAGGGCTGATGAGCAGTTCTTC. Amino acids: CASSLSGRADEQFF.